Listed here is a single TCR beta chain. Many counts were recorded for this clonotype. No base qualities exist here, and no much larger clone lies one base off it. Including the terminal cysteine and phenylalanine, the CDR3 comprises 14 residues. The entry retains the CDR3 DNA only, 42 bases that are in frame from base 1. V and J are trimmed by 7 bases and 5 bases, and the gene matches miss 8 bases of the junction. Via the germline V gene, CDR1 is MNHEY and CDR2 SVGAGI. The data derive from a study of T cells after yellow fever vaccination (dated by TCRdb to the late 2010s). Regarding the complete study: Libraries from fractions with low cell numbers were prepared with the SMART-Seq v4 Ultra Low Input RNA kit. To track T-cell clones before and after primary and booster YFV17D yellow fever vaccination, bulk TCR alpha and beta repertoires were sequenced longitudinally. Two healthy male donors made up the cohort, one aged 18 to 30 years and the other aged 30 to 40 years. Bulk PBMC replicates and cell subsets were isolated from blood drawn at multiple timepoints before and after both primary and secondary immunization. The full study reports these points: A small share of clonotypes was detected in both CD4 and CD8 compartments, with the overlap likely arising from convergent recombination. Most clones expanded after primary vaccination were re-detected after the booster (about 96% of CD4 and 80% to 90% of CD8), suggesting broad memory maintenance. Compared with the primary T-cell response, the secondary T-cell response was faster but weaker, reaching its peak on day 5 rather than on day 15. Because only two donors were included in the study, the extent to which the findings can be generalized is limited. Computational filtering was needed because FACS-sorted repertoires could contain abundant contaminating clonotypes from the bulk population.

What the treatment or condition label conveys for this sample: live attenuated yellow fever vaccine strain. PBMCs were isolated from peripheral blood using a standard Ficoll-Paque protocol. With anti-CD3 and anti-CD8 staining plus a dextramer loaded with the yellow fever NS4B epitope peptide, the researchers sorted epitope-specific CD8 T cells. TriZol was used to extract RNA from bulk PBMCs, from CD4 and CD8 fractions, and from dextramer-positive and dextramer-negative fractions. TCR cDNA was synthesized by 5'RACE template switching, through which a universal primer site and unique molecular identifiers were introduced. Priming of cDNA synthesis was performed from both the TCR alpha and TCR beta constant segments. Libraries were amplified in two PCR steps, with sample barcodes and sequencing adapters added in the second step. Sequencing of the libraries was done on either Illumina HiSeq 2500 (2x100 bp) or NovaSeq (2x150 bp). As for the original processing: MIGEC was used to demultiplex reads and collapse the reads into UMI consensus sequences, and MiXCR was used for V(D)J alignment. Vaccine-responding clonotypes were identified with edgeR using replicate PBMC samples, with FDR below 0.01 and a log2 fold change above 5 up to day 15 being required. Bulk clonotypes were assigned CD4 or CD8 identity according to which sequenced CD4 or CD8 repertoire held them at higher abundance. Clonotypes enriched at least 10-fold in dextramer-positive over dextramer-negative fractions were defined as NS4B-specific, and CD4-biased clonotypes were excluded. In-frame beta chains were kept once TCRdb had trimmed the public reads at Q25 with fastp and called clones with MiXCR. Rows with one shared CDR3 protein collapse into an entry with the most common genes and DNA. In this record, the V and J calls reflect TCRdb's handling and not the investigators' own analysis. Across this sample there are around 49,000 distinct CDR3 sequences, with roughly 7% seen only once. Roughly 15% of the sample is held by the ten biggest clonotypes.

The sequence is built from TRBV6-5 and TRBJ2-7; 10 of the junction bases match TRBD1. The TCR sequence derives from a young man who received the YFV17D yellow fever vaccine. The sample consisted of CD8+ T cells not binding an NS4B(214-222) dextramer, sorted from PBMCs, taken 45 days after the yellow fever booster vaccination. The cell subset or site tag for this specimen amounts to: NS4B epitope dextramer-negative CD8 T cells. DNA sequence: TGTGCCAGCAATACCGGGACAGGGGTCGACGAGCAGTACTTC. Its coded protein is CASNTGTGVDEQYF.